These T cell receptor beta chains were read from a single sample in a study of tumor-infiltrating lymphocytes in localized non-small cell lung cancer. Libraries were prepared by immunoSEQ multiplex PCR; TCRdb keeps only in-frame clonotypes and omits some of them. The top ten clones hold approximately 3.6% of a sample with about 22,000 clones, approximately 80% of them seen once. The sample consisted of lung tumor tissue. These receptors were collected from a human donor with non-small cell lung cancer. Both conserved end residues are part of each CDR3. The D gene is left open where the match is weak. Some rows mark clone size as missing; the rest say once, few, many or name a class of expanded clone.

TRBJ1-5 | . | TRBV19 | . | TGTGCCAGTAGTACCAATGGGGGGTATCAGCCCCAGCATTTT | CASSTNGGYQPQHF
TRBJ2-2 | . | TRBV5-1 | . | TGCGCCAGCAGCTTGGGACCCACCGGAAACGGGGAGCTGTTTTTT | CASSLGPTGNGELFF
TRBJ2-7 | TRBD1 | TRBV27 | . | TGTGCCAGCAGCCTTCGACAGGGACCCTACGAGCAGTACTTC | CASSLRQGPYEQYF
TRBJ1-2 | . | TRBV7-2 | . | TGTGCCAGCAGCTTCTCTCAAGACAGCAAATATGGCTACACCTTC | CASSFSQDSKYGYTF
TRBJ2-3 | TRBD2 | TRBV19 | . | TGTGCCAGTAGTATTTCTAGCGGGAGGGCAGATACGCAGTATTTT | CASSISSGRADTQYF
TRBJ2-1 | . | TRBV11-2 | . | TGTGCCAGCAGCTTAGACCTAGCTTACAATGAGCAGTTCTTC | CASSLDLAYNEQFF
TRBJ2-3 | TRBD2 | TRBV5-4 | . | TGTGCCAGCAGCTTAGCGGGAGCCCCAGATACGCAGTATTTT | CASSLAGAPDTQYF
TRBJ2-2 | TRBD2 | TRBV29-1 | few | TGCAGCGTGTGGACTAGCGCAAACACCGGGGAGCTGTTTTTT | CSVWTSANTGELFF
TRBJ2-5 | TRBD1 | TRBV11-3 | . | TGTGCCAGCAGCTTACAAGACAGGGAAGAGACCCAGTACTTC | CASSLQDREETQYF
TRBJ2-4 | . | TRBV4-3 | . | TGCGCCAGCAGCCACGAAAACGGGGGTGCGAACATTCAGTACTTC | CASSHENGGANIQYF
TRBJ2-7 | . | TRBV27 | . | TGTGCCAGCAGTGTTCCGGGACCCCCGTACGAGCAGTACTTC | CASSVPGPPYEQYF
TRBJ2-7 | TRBD1 | TRBV6-6 | . | TGTGCCAGCACCCTACAGGGGGCAGGTAGAGAGCAGTACTTC | CASTLQGAGREQYF
TRBJ2-7 | TRBD2 | TRBV5-1 | . | TGCGCCAGCGCGCGGGAGGCCCACTGGGAGCAGTACTTC | CASAREAHWEQYF
TRBJ2-7 | TRBD2 | TRBV13 | . | TGTGCCAGCAGACTCGGGACTAGCGAGCCAAGCGAGCAGTACTTC | CASRLGTSEPSEQYF
TRBJ2-5 | . | TRBV10-3 | . | TGTGCCATCAGTGAGTACGCGGGAAGAGAAGGGGCCCAGTACTTC | CAISEYAGREGAQYF
TRBJ2-5 | TRBD1 | TRBV6-1 | few | TGTGCCAGCAGTGAGAGGACAGGGGGCGAGGAGACCCAGTACTTC | CASSERTGGEETQYF
TRBJ1-2 | . | TRBV30 | . | TGTGCCTGGAGTGCCCCAGGGGAACACTATGGCTACACCTTC | CAWSAPGEHYGYTF
TRBJ2-7 | TRBD2 | TRBV4-3 | few | TGCGCCAGCAGCCTTACGACTAGCGGGCAGAACGAGCAGTACTTC | CASSLTTSGQNEQYF
TRBJ2-7 | . | TRBV6-1 | . | TGTGCCAGCAGTGTATCAGGGCAAGCCTACGAGCAGTACTTC | CASSVSGQAYEQYF
TRBJ2-7 | . | TRBV27 | . | TGTGCCAGCAGTTCCTCAGGGGTAGACTCCTACGAGCAGTACTTC | CASSSSGVDSYEQYF
TRBJ2-1 | TRBD2 | TRBV4-2 | . | TGTGCCAGCAGCCAAGGTGGGACTAGCGATGAGCAGTTCTTC | CASSQGGTSDEQFF
TRBJ2-7 | TRBD2 | TRBV11-2 | . | TGTGCCAGCAGCTTAGTGTGGAGCAGCGGGAGGGCCTACGAGCAGTACTTC | CASSLVWSSGRAYEQYF
TRBJ1-2 | . | TRBV6-5 | . | TGTGCCAGCAGGCCCGGACGGGACTATGGCTACACCTTC | CASRPGRDYGYTF
TRBJ1-2 | . | TRBV6-5 | . | TGTGCCAGCAGACCCTCCGAGGAAAGGTTCTATGGCTACACCTTC | CASRPSEERFYGYTF
TRBJ1-1 | . | TRBV7-6 | . | TGTGCCAGCAGCTTACTAGGGGTCATGAACACTGAAGCTTTCTTT | CASSLLGVMNTEAFF
TRBJ2-7 | . | TRBV18 | once | TGTGCCAGCTCCGTTAGTCCAGGCGGCGAGCAGTACTTC | CASSVSPGGEQYF
TRBJ2-3 | TRBD2 | TRBV11-2 | . | TGTGCCAGCAGGGGGCGGGGGTACACGCAGTATTTT | CASRGRGYTQYF
TRBJ2-6 | . | TRBV15 | . | TGTGCCACCAGCAGAGGGGGGACTGGGGCCAACGTCCTGACTTTC | CATSRGGTGANVLTF
TRBJ2-7 | . | TRBV10-3 | once | TGTGCCATCAGTGAGTCACGGGGGCCGGCACAGACACTTGTCGAGCAGTACTTC | CAISESRGPAQTLVEQYF
TRBJ2-7 | TRBD2 | TRBV9 | . | TGTGCCAGCAGTAGCGGGAGAACCTACGAGCAGTACTTC | CASSSGRTYEQYF
TRBJ2-1 | . | TRBV19 | . | TGTGCCAGTAGTTCAGGTCTAGCGTTCGCCTACAATGAGCAGTTCTTC | CASSSGLAFAYNEQFF
TRBJ1-1 | . | TRBV30 | . | TGTGCCTGGAGTGACCGGGACATTACTTTCTTT | CAWSDRDITFF
TRBJ1-4 | . | TRBV29-1 | . | TGCAGCGTACCGGGCCAGGAGGGGGAAAAACTGTTTTTT | CSVPGQEGEKLFF
TRBJ1-3 | TRBD1 | TRBV9 | . | TGTGCCAGCAGCGTAGAATCGGGACAGTGGGGCACCATATATTTT | CASSVESGQWGTIYF
TRBJ2-1 | TRBD2 | TRBV6-4 | . | TGTGCCAGCAGTGACTCAGGGATAGCGGGGTACAATGAGCAGTTCTTC | CASSDSGIAGYNEQFF
TRBJ1-4 | TRBD1 | TRBV2 | . | TGTGCCAGCAGCCCTGACAGGGAAATACAGGGAAAACTGTTTTTT | CASSPDREIQGKLFF
TRBJ2-5 | TRBD1 | TRBV5-4 | medium-sized | TGTGCCAGCAGCCACCCGGGACAGGGTCAAGAGACCCAGTACTTC | CASSHPGQGQETQYF